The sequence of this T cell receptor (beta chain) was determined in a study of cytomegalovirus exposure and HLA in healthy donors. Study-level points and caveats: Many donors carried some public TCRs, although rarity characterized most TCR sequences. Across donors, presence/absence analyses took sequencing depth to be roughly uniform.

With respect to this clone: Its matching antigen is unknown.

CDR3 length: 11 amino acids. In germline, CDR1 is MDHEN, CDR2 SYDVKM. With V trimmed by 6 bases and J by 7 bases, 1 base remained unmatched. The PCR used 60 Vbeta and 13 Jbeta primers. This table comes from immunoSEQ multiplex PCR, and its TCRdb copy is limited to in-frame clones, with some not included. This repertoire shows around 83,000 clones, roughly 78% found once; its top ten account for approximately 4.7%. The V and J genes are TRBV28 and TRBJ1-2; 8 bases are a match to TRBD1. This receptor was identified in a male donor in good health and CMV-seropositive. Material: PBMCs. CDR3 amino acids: CASRTGVGYTF. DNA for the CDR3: TGTGCCAGCAGGACAGGGGTTGGCTACACCTTC.